This T cell receptor beta chain was obtained from a study of hypomethylating agent response in myelodysplastic syndrome. Background on the study: Donors were myelodysplastic syndrome patients: 2 female, several male. Findings and limits, study-wide: Non-responders showed more contracted clonotypes post-treatment, while responders showed more novel ones.

This table comes from immunoSEQ multiplex PCR, and its TCRdb copy is limited to in-frame clones, with some not included. The table records some 9,600 clones, over 80% of them present only once. V shed 8 bases, J shed 3 bases, and the junction held 8 bases outside the gene matches. Per the germline V gene, CDR1 is SGHDN and CDR2 is FVKESK. The CDR3 contains 14 residues. With regard to this clone: Its target is not known.

This chain connects TRBV14 to TRBJ2-7; 9 bases agree with TRBD1. The sequence derives from a human donor with myelodysplastic syndrome. The source was bone marrow, collected before or after starting hypomethylating agent treatment for myelodysplastic syndrome (not recorded which). This CDR3 is CASAILDRGYEQYF. In DNA, the CDR3 is TGTGCCAGCGCCATCTTGGACAGGGGCTACGAGCAGTACTTC.